This TCR beta chain was documented in a study of cytomegalovirus exposure and HLA in healthy donors. Study-level points and caveats: It was likely that a cluster of highly shared sequence variants was a sequencing artifact.

The study ran its PCR with 60 Vbeta and 13 Jbeta primers. The method was immunoSEQ multiplex PCR; TCRdb's version includes in-frame clones alone and lacks a portion of them. The repertoire holds around 130,000 clones, with approximately 85% as singletons. The germline CDR1 and CDR2 sequences are GTSNPN and SVGIG (reference sequence). The V segment lost 4 bases and the J segment 4 bases; nucleotides outside the gene matches: 7. The CDR3 totals 13 residues. Remarks on this clone: Antigen unknown.

This sequence was found in a woman aged 25 to 39 in good health and CMV-seropositive. The material sequenced was PBMCs. The V call is TRBV30, the J call TRBJ2-7, with 7 bases lining up with TRBD2. CDR3 sequence reads: CAWTRGDGYEQYF. DNA for the CDR3: TGTGCCTGGACCCGGGGGGACGGGTACGAGCAGTACTTC. The full variable domain, its missing parts supplied by reference TRBV30 and TRBJ2-7, is SQTIHQWPATLVQPVGSPLSLECTVEGTSNPNLYWYRQAAGRGLQLLFYSVGIGQISSEVPQNLSASRPQDRQFILSSKKLLLSDSGFYLCAWTRGDGYEQYFGPGTRLTVT.